The clone carrying this T cell receptor beta chain was observed a handful of times. The antigen is undetermined. These data originate in a study of molecular identifiers for immune sequencing clone quantification. Findings and caveats of the study: Clonotypes topping 20 RNA copies carried over 98% of effector molecules but under 1% of naive ones.

One entry per CDR3 protein, called by TCRdb with MiXCR from the PCR reads. Of some 41,000 distinct CDR3 sequences listed, less than 20% were seen once; the top ten hold roughly 7.7%. CD8+CD4-CCR7+CD45RA+ cells were sorted as naive CD8 T cells. V was trimmed by 2 bases and J by 8 bases, leaving 13 bases between them. This CDR3 spans 13 amino acids. Germline V CDR1 and CDR2: MNHEY, SVGEGT. V gene TRBV6-2 or TRBV6-3 combines with J gene TRBJ2-7; D is unclear. What was sequenced was naive CD8+ T cells from blood, with Jurkat cell RNA spiked in. Subset of the sample: FACS-sorted CD8+CD4-CCR7+CD45RA+ naive T cells. The sequence derives from a human donor in good health. Some libraries in this study had Jurkat cell RNA spiked in. CDR3 sequence (DNA): TGTGCCAGCAGTTACCAGAACAGTTTACAGCAGTACTTC. It is translated as CASSYQNSLQQYF.